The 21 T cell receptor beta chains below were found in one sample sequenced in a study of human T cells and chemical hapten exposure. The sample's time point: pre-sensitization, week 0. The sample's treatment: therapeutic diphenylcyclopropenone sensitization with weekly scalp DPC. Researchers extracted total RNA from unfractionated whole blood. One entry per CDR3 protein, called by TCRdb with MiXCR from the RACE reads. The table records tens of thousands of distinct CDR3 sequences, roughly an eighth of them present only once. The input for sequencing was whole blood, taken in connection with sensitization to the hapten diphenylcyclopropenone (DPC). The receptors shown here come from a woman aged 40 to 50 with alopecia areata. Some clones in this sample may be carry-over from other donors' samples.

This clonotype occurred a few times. The CDR3 nucleotides are TGTGCCAGCAGCGTAGACCAATCTACCGGGGAGCTGTTTTTT. Translating gives CASSVDQSTGELFF. The chain recombines TRBV9 with TRBJ2-2, with D uncertain. Trimming took off 0 bases at V and 5 bases at J, with 8 bases between the two ends. The CDR3 covers 14 residues. The germline V gene has CDR1 SGDLS and CDR2 YYNGEE.

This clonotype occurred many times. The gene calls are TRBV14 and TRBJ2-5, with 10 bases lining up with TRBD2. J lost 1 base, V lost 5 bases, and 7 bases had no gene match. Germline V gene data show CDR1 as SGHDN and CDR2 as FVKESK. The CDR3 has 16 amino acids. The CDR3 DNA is TGTGCCAGCAGCATACTAGCGGGGTCCCTCCAAGAGACCCAGTACTTC. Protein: CASSILAGSLQETQYF.

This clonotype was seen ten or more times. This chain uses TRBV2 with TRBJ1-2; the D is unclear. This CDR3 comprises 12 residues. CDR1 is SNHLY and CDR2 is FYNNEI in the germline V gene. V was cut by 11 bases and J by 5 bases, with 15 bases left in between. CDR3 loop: CAVGGQHYGYTF. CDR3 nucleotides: TGTGCCGTCGGAGGGCAGCATTATGGCTACACCTTC.

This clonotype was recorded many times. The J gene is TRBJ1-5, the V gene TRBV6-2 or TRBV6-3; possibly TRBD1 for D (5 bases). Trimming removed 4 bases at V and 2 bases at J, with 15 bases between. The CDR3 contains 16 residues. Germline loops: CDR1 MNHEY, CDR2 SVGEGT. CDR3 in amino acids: CASSWDSGEGNQPQHF. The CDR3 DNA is TGTGCCAGCAGTTGGGACTCGGGGGAGGGCAATCAGCCCCAGCATTTT.

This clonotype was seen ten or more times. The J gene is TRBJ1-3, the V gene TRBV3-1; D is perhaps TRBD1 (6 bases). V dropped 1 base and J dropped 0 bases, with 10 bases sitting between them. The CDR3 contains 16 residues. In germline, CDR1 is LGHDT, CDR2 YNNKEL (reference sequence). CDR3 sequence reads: CASSQVSGASGNTIYF. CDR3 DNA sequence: TGTGCCAGCAGCCAAGTATCAGGGGCCTCTGGAAACACCATATATTTT.

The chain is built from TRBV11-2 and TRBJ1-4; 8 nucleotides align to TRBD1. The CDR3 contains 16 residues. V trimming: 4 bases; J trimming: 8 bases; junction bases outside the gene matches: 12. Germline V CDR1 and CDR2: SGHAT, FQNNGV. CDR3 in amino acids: CASSSITTGAREKLFF. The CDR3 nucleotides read TGTGCCAGCAGCTCGATCACGACAGGGGCGCGCGAAAAACTGTTTTTT.

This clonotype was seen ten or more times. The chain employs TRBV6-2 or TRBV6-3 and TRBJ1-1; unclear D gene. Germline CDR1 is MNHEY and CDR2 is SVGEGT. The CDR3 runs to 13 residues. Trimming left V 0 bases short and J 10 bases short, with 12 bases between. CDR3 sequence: CASSYSSSAAAFF. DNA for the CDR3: TGTGCCAGCAGTTACTCAAGTTCGGCAGCAGCTTTCTTT.

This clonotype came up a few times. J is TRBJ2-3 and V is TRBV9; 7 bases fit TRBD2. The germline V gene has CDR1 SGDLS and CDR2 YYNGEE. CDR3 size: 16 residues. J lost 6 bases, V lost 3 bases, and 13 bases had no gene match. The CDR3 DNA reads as TGTGCCAGCAGCGCACGTGTTCTAGCGGAGGTGGATACGCAGTATTTT. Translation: CASSARVLAEVDTQYF.

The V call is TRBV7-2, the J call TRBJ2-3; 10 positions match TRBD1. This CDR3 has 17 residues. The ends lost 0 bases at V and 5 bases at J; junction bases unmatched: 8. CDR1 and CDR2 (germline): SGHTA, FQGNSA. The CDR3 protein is CASSLAPLGQGGDTQYF. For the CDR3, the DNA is TGTGCCAGCAGCTTAGCCCCCCTCGGACAGGGGGGAGATACGCAGTATTTT. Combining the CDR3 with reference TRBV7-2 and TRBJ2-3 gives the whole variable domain GAGVSQSPSNKVTEKGKDVELRCDPISGHTALYWYRQSLGQGLEFLIYFQGNSAPDKSGLPSDRFSAERTGGSVSTLTIQRTQQEDSAVYLCASSLAPLGQGGDTQYFGPGTRLTVL.

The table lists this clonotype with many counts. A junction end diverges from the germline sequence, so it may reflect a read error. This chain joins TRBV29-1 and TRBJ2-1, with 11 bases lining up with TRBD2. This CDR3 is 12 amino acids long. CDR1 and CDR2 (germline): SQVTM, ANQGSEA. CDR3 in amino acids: CSPRVAGGPRLF. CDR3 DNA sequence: TGCAGCCCAAGGGTAGCGGGAGGGCCCAGGCTCTTC.

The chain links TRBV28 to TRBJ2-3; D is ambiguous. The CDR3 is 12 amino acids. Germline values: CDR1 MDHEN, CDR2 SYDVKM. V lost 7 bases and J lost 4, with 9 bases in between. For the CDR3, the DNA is TGTGCCAGCAATTCTATCGCAGATACGCAGTATTTT. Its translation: CASNSIADTQYF.

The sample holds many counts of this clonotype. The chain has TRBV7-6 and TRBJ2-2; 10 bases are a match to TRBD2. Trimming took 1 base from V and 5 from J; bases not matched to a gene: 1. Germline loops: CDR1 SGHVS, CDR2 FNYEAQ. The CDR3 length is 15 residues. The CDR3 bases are TGTGCCAGCAGCTTAGAACTAGCGGGAACCGGGGAGCTGTTTTTT. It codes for CASSLELAGTGELFF.

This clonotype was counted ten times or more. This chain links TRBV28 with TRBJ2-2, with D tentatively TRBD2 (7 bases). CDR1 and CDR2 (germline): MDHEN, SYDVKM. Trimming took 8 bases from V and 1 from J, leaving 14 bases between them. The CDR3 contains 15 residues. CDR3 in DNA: TGTGCCAGCGTAGGGGGGGACCTGAACACCGGGGAGCTGTTTTTT. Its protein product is CASVGGDLNTGELFF.

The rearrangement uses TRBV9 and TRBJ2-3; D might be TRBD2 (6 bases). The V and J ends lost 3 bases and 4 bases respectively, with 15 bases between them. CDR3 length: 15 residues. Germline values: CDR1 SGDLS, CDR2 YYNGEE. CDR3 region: CASSDGLTGADTQYF. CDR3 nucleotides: TGTGCCAGCAGCGATGGACTAACCGGCGCAGATACGCAGTATTTT.

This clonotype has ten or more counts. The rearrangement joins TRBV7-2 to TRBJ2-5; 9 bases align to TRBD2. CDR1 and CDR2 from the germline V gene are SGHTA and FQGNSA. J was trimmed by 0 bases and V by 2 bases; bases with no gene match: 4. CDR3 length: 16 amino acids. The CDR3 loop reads CASSLIAGAYQETQYF. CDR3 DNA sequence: TGTGCCAGCAGCTTAATAGCGGGGGCGTACCAAGAGACCCAGTACTTC.

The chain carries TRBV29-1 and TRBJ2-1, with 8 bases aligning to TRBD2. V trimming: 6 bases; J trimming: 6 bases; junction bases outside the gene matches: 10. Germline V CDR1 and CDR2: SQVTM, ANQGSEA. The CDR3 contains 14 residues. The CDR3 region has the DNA TGCAGCGTCCGAGAAGCGGGAGCGACCAATGAGCAGTTCTTC. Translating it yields CSVREAGATNEQFF.

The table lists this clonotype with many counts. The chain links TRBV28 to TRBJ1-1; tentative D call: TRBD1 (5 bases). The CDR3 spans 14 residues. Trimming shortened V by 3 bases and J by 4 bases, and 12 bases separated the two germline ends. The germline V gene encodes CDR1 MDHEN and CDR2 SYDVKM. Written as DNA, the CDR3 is TGTGCCAGCAGTTTCTCCGGGGGGAGCACTGAAGCTTTCTTT. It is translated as CASSFSGGSTEAFF. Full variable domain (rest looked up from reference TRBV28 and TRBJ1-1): DVKVTQSSRYLVKRTGEKVFLECVQDMDHENMFWYRQDPGLGLRLIYFSYDVKMKEKGDIPEGYSVSREKKERFSLILESASTNQTSMYLCASSFSGGSTEAFFGQGTRLTVV.

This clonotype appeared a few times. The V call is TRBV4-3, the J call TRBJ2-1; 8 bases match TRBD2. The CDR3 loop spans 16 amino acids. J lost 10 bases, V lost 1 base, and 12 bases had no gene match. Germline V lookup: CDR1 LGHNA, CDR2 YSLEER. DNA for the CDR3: TGCGCCAGCAGCCAAGGGGAGCGGGGGTGGTCAGAGGAGCAGTTCTTC. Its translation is CASSQGERGWSEEQFF.

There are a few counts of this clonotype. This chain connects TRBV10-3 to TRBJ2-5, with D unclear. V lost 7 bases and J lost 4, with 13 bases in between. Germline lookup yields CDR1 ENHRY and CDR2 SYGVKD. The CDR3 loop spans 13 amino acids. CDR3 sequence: CAIKRNPGETQYF. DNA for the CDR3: TGTGCCATCAAGCGAAACCCTGGAGAGACCCAGTACTTC.

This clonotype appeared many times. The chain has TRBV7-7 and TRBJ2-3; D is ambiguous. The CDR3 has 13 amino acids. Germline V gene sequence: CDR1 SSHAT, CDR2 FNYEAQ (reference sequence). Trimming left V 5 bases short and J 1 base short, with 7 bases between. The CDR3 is CASSLSGTDTQYF. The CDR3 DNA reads TGTGCCAGCAGCCTCAGCGGCACAGATACGCAGTATTTT.

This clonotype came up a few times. CDR3 in DNA: TGTGCCAGCTCACCAATGGTCCCCGGCACAAATGAAAAACTGTTTTTT. Protein: CASSPMVPGTNEKLFF. This chain joins TRBV18 and TRBJ1-4, with unresolved D. Trimming stripped 2 bases from V and 5 bases from J, with 15 bases between. Looked up from germline, CDR1 is KGHSH and CDR2 is LQKENI. The CDR3 spans 16 residues.